The 20 T cell receptor beta chains listed next were all sequenced from one sample in a study of T-cell reconstitution after alpha-beta-depleted transplantation in children. Unique molecular identifiers tagged the TCRbeta library. TCRdb ran MiXCR on the PCR reads and lists one entry per CDR3 protein. The table has about 610,000 distinct CDR3 sequences, about 10% seen once; the top ten hold 3.5% to 5%. The material was PBMCs from the stem cell graft donor, obtained from the stem cell graft. These receptors all stem from a human donor who donated a stem cell graft to a child with acute myeloid leukemia.

This clonotype appeared many times. V and J are TRBV9 and TRBJ2-3, with D possibly being TRBD2 (6 bases). V lost 0 bases and J lost 4, with 9 bases in between. This CDR3 is 14 amino acids long. CDR1 and CDR2 from the germline V gene are SGDLS and YYNGEE. CDR3 protein: CASSVAGGADTQYF. CDR3 coding DNA: TGTGCCAGCAGCGTAGCCGGGGGAGCAGATACGCAGTATTTT.

This chain joins TRBV3-1 and TRBJ1-5, with D maybe TRBD1 (5 bases). CDR3 length: 13 amino acids. The germline V gene encodes CDR1 LGHDT and CDR2 YNNKEL (reference sequence). Trimming pared 3 bases from V and 7 bases from J, leaving 10 bases between. The CDR3 is CASSHGGGQPQHF. The CDR3, as DNA: TGTGCCAGCAGCCATGGTGGGGGGCAGCCCCAGCATTTT.

This clonotype was recorded at least ten times. This chain connects TRBV9 to TRBJ2-1; 9 bases align to TRBD1. The germline V gene has CDR1 SGDLS and CDR2 YYNGEE. The CDR3 loop spans 14 amino acids. The junction had 6 bases not matched to a gene; V was cut back by 4 bases and J by 7 bases. Here the CDR3 DNA reads TGTGCCAGCAGCCCAAGGACAGGGGCGAATGAGCAGTTCTTC. Translation: CASSPRTGANEQFF.

The CDR3 DNA sequence: TGCAGCGTTAAGGAGGAGACCCAGTACTTC. Translated, it gives CSVKEETQYF. V usage is TRBV29-1 and J usage is TRBJ2-5, with D unresolved. The V end was cut by 5 bases, the J end by 5 bases, with 6 bases between. The germline CDR1 and CDR2 sequences are SQVTM and ANQGSEA. The CDR3 contains 10 residues.

This clonotype has more than one count but fewer than ten. The V and J genes are TRBV5-1 and TRBJ1-4; D possibly corresponds to TRBD1 (6 bases). CDR3 length: 16 amino acids. Trimming left V 4 bases short and J 0 bases short, with 13 bases between. Germline CDR1 and CDR2: SGHRS and YFSETQ. Here the CDR3 reads CASSPTGPATNEKLFF. The CDR3 nucleotides read TGCGCCAGCAGCCCGACAGGCCCTGCAACTAATGAAAAACTGTTTTTT.

This clonotype has at least ten counts. The chain combines TRBV12-3 or TRBV12-4 with TRBJ2-7; D unresolved. There are 14 residues in the CDR3. V was cut by 5 bases and J by 4 bases, with 15 bases left in between. CDR3 bases: TGTGCCAGCAGTCCTTACCAGACCGCTTACGAGCAGTACTTC. Translating gives CASSPYQTAYEQYF.

There are many counts of this clonotype. This CDR3 reads CSARAGTGTGVYEQYF. CDR3 in DNA: TGCAGTGCTAGAGCTGGGACCGGGACAGGGGTCTACGAGCAGTACTTC. The chain has TRBV20-1 and TRBJ2-7; TRBD1 matches at 10 bases. Germline lookup yields CDR1 DFQATT and CDR2 SNEGSKA (reference sequence). The V and J ends lost 1 base and 3 bases, in that order; junction bases with no gene match: 9. CDR3 length equals 16 residues.

This clonotype was picked up a small number of times. The chain joins TRBV7-2 to TRBJ2-5; no definite D call. CDR3 size: 12 residues. V was trimmed by 4 bases and J by 4 bases, leaving 7 bases between them. The V gene's germline CDR1 is SGHTA and CDR2 FQGNSA. CDR3: CASSSPLETQYF. The CDR3 DNA reads TGTGCCAGCAGCTCCCCCTTAGAGACCCAGTACTTC.

The chain is built from TRBV6-4 and TRBJ2-1; weak D call: TRBD2 (6 bases). CDR3 length: 13 amino acids. Germline CDR1 and CDR2: MRHNA and SNTAGT. V lost 2 bases and J 7 bases, leaving 9 bases between the germline ends. CDR3 sequence (DNA): TGTGCCAGCAGTGACCGAGGGACTAATGAGCAGTTCTTC. Translated, it gives CASSDRGTNEQFF.

The chain is built from TRBV6-1 and TRBJ1-2; TRBD1 might be the D (5 bases). CDR3 size: 16 residues. V was shortened by 6 bases and J by 3 bases, with 20 bases between the two germline ends. Germline CDR1 MNHNS, CDR2 SASEGT. The CDR3 sequence is CASSRTWGGNDYGYTF. In DNA form, the CDR3 reads TGTGCCAGCAGCCGAACGTGGGGCGGTAATGACTATGGCTACACCTTC.

This clonotype has a handful of counts. This chain connects TRBV7-2 to TRBJ1-1; D not certain. Germline assignment: CDR1 SGHTA and CDR2 FQGNSA. This CDR3 region has 15 residues. The V and J ends lost 5 bases and 1 base respectively, with 14 bases between them. The CDR3 bases are TGTGCCAGCAGCCTTAAGGGAGGAGGGAACACTGAAGCTTTCTTT. Translation: CASSLKGGGNTEAFF.

The rearrangement links TRBV5-1 to TRBJ1-4; no definite D call. V lost 5 bases to trimming and J lost 3 bases, with 11 bases between them. Looked up from germline, CDR1 is SGHRS and CDR2 is YFSETQ. CDR3 length: 14 amino acids. DNA for the CDR3: TGCGCCAGCAGTTCAGGAGGCTCTAATGAAAAACTGTTTTTT. Its protein product is CASSSGGSNEKLFF.

As concerns this clonotype: A single base separates this from a much larger clone, so it may be a read error. The V and J genes are TRBV28 and TRBJ2-7, with no clear D. The ends were cut back, 5 bases at V and 3 bases at J, with 5 bases in the middle. The CDR3 runs to 11 residues. The V gene's germline CDR1 is MDHEN and CDR2 SYDVKM. CDR3 DNA: TGTGCCAGCAGTATGAGCTACGAGCAGTACTTC. Translating it yields CASSMSYEQYF. The entire variable domain, with the rest obtained from reference TRBV28 and TRBJ2-7, is as follows: DVKVTQSSRYLVKRTGEKVFLECVQDMDHENMFWYRQDPGLGLRLIYFSYDVKMKEKGDIPEGYSVSREKKERFSLILESASTNQTSMYLCASSMSYEQYFGPGTRLTVT.

In this sample, this clonotype turned up a few times. The V call is TRBV3-1, the J call TRBJ2-7; D is unclear. The V end was cut by 0 bases, the J end by 3 bases, with 12 bases between. Per the germline V gene, CDR1 is LGHDT and CDR2 is YNNKEL (reference sequence). The CDR3 spans 15 residues. The DNA of the CDR3 is TGTGCCAGCAGCCAAGAACCGATAGAGAGCTACGAGCAGTACTTC. Encoded protein: CASSQEPIESYEQYF.

The chain carries TRBV20-1 and TRBJ2-7, with D unresolved. V dropped 3 bases and J dropped 1 base, with 13 bases sitting between them. CDR3 length: 14 residues. Germline-derived CDR1 and CDR2 are DFQATT and SNEGSKA (reference sequence). The CDR3 here is CSASSTLLSYEQYF. The DNA of the CDR3 is TGCAGTGCTAGTTCTACCCTTCTGTCCTACGAGCAGTACTTC.

The table lists this clonotype with a few counts. The chain links TRBV7-7 to TRBJ2-1, with D perhaps matching TRBD2 (7 bases). CDR3 length: 15 residues. In germline, CDR1 is SSHAT, CDR2 FNYEAQ (reference sequence). The CDR3 spells CASSKGGAAYNEQFF. In DNA form, the CDR3 reads TGTGCTAGCTCAAAGGGGGGGGCCGCCTACAATGAGCAGTTCTTC.

This clonotype was seen many times. The chain is built from TRBV2 and TRBJ2-1; 10 bases match TRBD2. The trim removed 10 bases at V and 3 bases at J, leaving 12 bases unmatched. The CDR3 is made up of 16 amino acids. The germline V gene encodes CDR1 SNHLY and CDR2 FYNNEI. The CDR3 here is CAIPKVAGGGYNEQFF. CDR3 DNA sequence: TGTGCCATCCCGAAGGTAGCGGGAGGAGGCTACAATGAGCAGTTCTTC.

The rearrangement joins TRBV6-1 to TRBJ2-7; TRBD1 agrees at 8 bases. CDR1 and CDR2 (germline): MNHNS, SASEGT. This CDR3 contains 14 residues. V was clipped by 6 bases and J by 6 bases; unmatched bases: 10. CDR3 sequence (DNA): TGTGCCAGCAGCCCACCGGGACAGGTTGGCGAGCAGTACTTC. This sequence encodes CASSPPGQVGEQYF.

The V gene is TRBV5-1, the J gene TRBJ2-7; weak D call: TRBD1 (6 bases). V lost 0 bases and J 4 bases, leaving 14 bases between the germline ends. The CDR3 runs to 15 residues. The V gene's germline CDR1 is SGHRS and CDR2 YFSETQ. CDR3 region: CASSLVGRGLYEQYF. The DNA of the CDR3 is TGCGCCAGCAGCTTGGTAGGCAGGGGATTGTACGAGCAGTACTTC.

The table lists this clonotype with many counts. The V call is TRBV24-1, the J call TRBJ2-2; a weak D match, TRBD2 (6 bases). Looked up from germline, CDR1 is KGHDR and CDR2 is SFDVKD. V lost 3 bases and J 7 bases, leaving 14 bases between the germline ends. This CDR3 spans 15 amino acids. CDR3 in amino acids: CATSDPEGLNGELFF. The CDR3 bases are TGTGCCACCAGTGATCCGGAGGGTTTGAACGGGGAGCTGTTTTTT.